Shown below are 29 T cell receptor beta chains from a single sample sequenced in a study of blood T cells in healthy people across ages. Together with a sample-barcoded 5' primer, a J-beta primer mix was included in a second PCR lasting about 6 to 11 cycles. Via MiXCR, TCRdb re-called the 5' RACE reads, giving one row per CDR3 protein. The sample lists about 1,400,000 distinct CDR3 sequences; approximately 60% were seen once. What was sequenced was blood. The receptor source for this set is a man between 18 and 35 years old in good health.

The V call is TRBV6-5, the J call TRBJ2-7, with TRBD2 matching 12 bases. Germline CDR1 MNHEY, CDR2 SVGAGI. The CDR3 is made up of 15 amino acids. J gave up 4 bases and V 5 bases, and 6 bases lay outside the gene matches. The CDR3: CASSTSSGGAYEQYF. Here the CDR3 DNA reads TGTGCCAGCAGTACATCTAGCGGGGGGGCGTACGAGCAGTACTTC.

The chain recombines TRBV12-3 or TRBV12-4 with TRBJ2-3; possibly TRBD2 for D (5 bases). V was clipped by 6 bases and J by 2 bases, with 12 bases between them. The CDR3 length is 14 residues. In DNA, the CDR3 is TGTGCCAGCAGGGAAGAGGGCTACACAGATACGCAGTATTTT. It is translated as CASREEGYTDTQYF.

This clonotype was picked up a small number of times. This rearrangement joins TRBV6-6 to TRBJ2-3; 16 bases map to TRBD2. This CDR3 is built from 17 residues. The germline gives CDR1 MNHNY, CDR2 SVGAGI (reference sequence). V was clipped by 4 bases and J by 1 base; unmatched bases: 2. Here the CDR3 reads CASSWGLAGGGTDTQYF. The CDR3 DNA follows: TGTGCCAGCAGTTGGGGACTAGCGGGGGGGGGCACAGATACGCAGTATTTT.

This chain connects TRBV11-2 to TRBJ2-1; either TRBD1 or TRBD2 may fit D (6 bases each). The V gene's germline CDR1 is SGHAT and CDR2 FQNNGV. This CDR3 is 17 amino acids long. Trimming pared 1 base from V and 4 bases from J, leaving 17 bases between. CDR3: CASSLGGAGMKYNEQFF. CDR3 in DNA: TGTGCCAGCAGCTTAGGGGGGGCAGGGATGAAATACAATGAGCAGTTCTTC.

The V and J genes are TRBV7-8 and TRBJ2-6; D may be TRBD1 or TRBD2 (6 bases each). V lost 1 base and J lost 0, with 28 bases in between. The germline CDR1 and CDR2 sequences are SGHVS and FQNEAQ. There are 23 residues in the CDR3. CDR3 in amino acids: CASSLEGGVLYTGGSSGANVLTF. CDR3 DNA sequence: TGTGCCAGCAGCTTAGAGGGGGGAGTTTTGTACACAGGAGGGAGCTCTGGGGCCAACGTCCTGACTTTC.

This sequence joins TRBV6-2 or TRBV6-3 and TRBJ2-3; no definite D call. V was trimmed by 5 bases and J by 10 bases, leaving 10 bases between them. Germline values: CDR1 MNHEY, CDR2 SVGEGT. The CDR3 covers 11 residues. The CDR3 reads CASSQLSPQYF. CDR3 DNA sequence: TGTGCCAGCAGTCAACTGTCTCCGCAGTATTTT.

This chain uses TRBV7-9 with TRBJ2-1; 8 bases match TRBD2. The CDR3 has 14 residues. Unmatched junction bases numbered 9, after V lost 5 bases and J lost 9 bases. Germline-derived CDR1 and CDR2 are SEHNR and FQNEAQ (reference sequence). This CDR3 reads CASSPGRGVGEQFF. CDR3 DNA sequence: TGTGCCAGCAGCCCCGGGAGGGGTGTTGGTGAGCAGTTCTTC.

The rearrangement joins TRBV20-1 to TRBJ1-1; D call uncertain. V was trimmed by 5 bases and J by 4 bases, leaving 14 bases between them. Germline lookup yields CDR1 DFQATT and CDR2 SNEGSKA (reference sequence). The CDR3 contains 13 residues. The CDR3 reads CSAPGDLGTEAFF. The CDR3 bases are TGCAGTGCTCCGGGAGACCTCGGCACTGAAGCTTTCTTT.

The rearrangement links TRBV12-3 or TRBV12-4 to TRBJ1-6; D is unclear. The CDR3 is made up of 15 amino acids. V lost 3 bases to trimming and J lost 2 bases, with 8 bases between them. The CDR3 coding sequence is TGTGCCAGCAGTTTGGTTGCAACCTATAATTCACCCCTCCACTTT. This encodes CASSLVATYNSPLHF.

The V and J genes are TRBV4-1 and TRBJ2-7; D is perhaps TRBD2 (7 bases). The J call may not be correct, given that the DNA end is closer to TRBJ2-5. The V gene's germline CDR1 is MGHRA and CDR2 YSYEKL. CDR3 length: 14 amino acids. For the CDR3, the DNA is TGCGCCAGCAGCCAAGCACAGGGAGGGGAGACCCAGTACTTC. Amino acid sequence: CASSQAQGGETQYF.

The chain recombines TRBV4-1 with TRBJ1-1, with D uncertain. The V gene's germline CDR1 is MGHRA and CDR2 YSYEKL. Trimming took 3 bases from V and 6 from J, leaving 11 bases between them. The CDR3 runs to 13 residues. The CDR3 coding sequence is TGCGCCAGCAGCCACTACGGACTTTCTGAAGCTTTCTTT. Encoded protein: CASSHYGLSEAFF.

The V gene is TRBV6-1, the J gene TRBJ1-1; D uncertain. Germline V gene data show CDR1 as MNHNS and CDR2 as SASEGT. V was trimmed by 5 bases and J by 6 bases, leaving 10 bases between them. The CDR3 spans 12 residues. DNA of the CDR3: TGTGCCAGCAGTAGCGATAGGGCTGAAGCTTTCTTT. This gives the protein CASSSDRAEAFF.

The chain uses TRBV2 and TRBJ2-5; D not certain. From germline, CDR1 is SNHLY and CDR2 FYNNEI. The V end was cut by 7 bases, the J end by 3 bases, with 6 bases between. The CDR3 extends over 11 amino acids. The CDR3 DNA reads TGTGCCAGCAAGGTAGAAGAGACCCAGTACTTC. It yields the protein CASKVEETQYF.

The chain employs TRBV7-9 and TRBJ2-1, with D perhaps matching TRBD2 (5 bases). Between the trimmed V and J ends, which lost 1 base and 15 bases, there was a span of 7 bases. CDR1 and CDR2 from the germline V gene are SEHNR and FQNEAQ (reference sequence). The CDR3 loop spans 10 amino acids. The CDR3 DNA reads as TGTGCCAGCAGCTTAGGTGCGGGGTTCTTC. Protein sequence: CASSLGAGFF. The full variable domain, with the rest looked up from reference TRBV7-9 and TRBJ2-1, is DTGVSQNPRHKITKRGQNVTFRCDPISEHNRLYWYRQTLGQGPEFLTYFQNEAQLEKSRLLSDRFSAERPKGSFSTLEIQRTEQGDSAMYLCASSLGAGFFGPGTRLTVL.

The rearrangement links TRBV20-1 to TRBJ2-7; 7 bases agree with TRBD2. V lost 6 bases to trimming and J lost 2 bases; unmatched junction nucleotides: 13. Germline V gene data show CDR1 as DFQATT and CDR2 as SNEGSKA (reference sequence). The CDR3 has 15 residues. The CDR3 protein is CSARSFGGKTYEQYF. CDR3 DNA sequence: TGCAGTGCGCGGTCCTTCGGGGGGAAAACCTACGAGCAGTACTTC.

This clonotype was detected ten times or more. The chain links TRBV7-2 to TRBJ2-3; unclear D gene. CDR3 length: 14 amino acids. CDR1 is SGHTA, CDR2 FQGNSA, per germline. V was clipped by 5 bases and J by 7 bases, with 16 bases between them. CDR3 in amino acids: CASSNAEAGNTQYF. In DNA, the CDR3 is TGTGCCAGCAGCAACGCCGAGGCTGGAAATACGCAGTATTTT.

This chain uses TRBV10-3 with TRBJ2-7; tentatively, D is TRBD1 or TRBD2 (6 bases each). Germline assignment: CDR1 ENHRY and CDR2 SYGVKD. Trimming pared 6 bases from V and 1 base from J, leaving 25 bases between. CDR3 size: 18 residues. The CDR3 here is CAISIGGSRRGGSYEQYF. For the CDR3, the DNA is TGTGCCATCAGCATTGGGGGGTCTAGAAGAGGGGGTTCCTACGAGCAGTACTTC.

The chain has TRBV20-1 and TRBJ1-4; D possibly corresponds to TRBD1 (6 bases). The germline gives CDR1 DFQATT, CDR2 SNEGSKA (reference sequence). V lost 0 bases to trimming and J lost 8 bases, with 13 bases between them. The CDR3 has 14 amino acids. CDR3: CSARDRAGEEKLFF. The CDR3 bases are TGCAGTGCTAGAGATCGGGCAGGGGAGGAAAAACTGTTTTTT.

The chain uses TRBV28 and TRBJ2-3, with 8 bases matching TRBD2. Germline V gene lookup returns CDR1 MDHEN and CDR2 SYDVKM. The CDR3 extends over 15 amino acids. J lost 4 bases, V lost 3 bases, and 6 bases had no gene match. The CDR3 DNA reads TGTGCCAGCAGTTTTGCCCTTAGCGGGGCAGATACGCAGTATTTT. It translates to CASSFALSGADTQYF.

The chain's CDR3 is CASTPGQGWQPQHF. For the CDR3, the DNA is TGTGCCAGCACACCGGGACAGGGTTGGCAGCCCCAGCATTTT. This sequence joins TRBV2 and TRBJ1-5, with 9 bases lining up with TRBD1. Germline-derived CDR1 and CDR2 are SNHLY and FYNNEI. CDR3 length: 14 amino acids. V lost 7 bases to trimming and J lost 7 bases; unmatched junction nucleotides: 8.

This clonotype was observed a handful of times. The chain links TRBV10-3 to TRBJ1-1, with 11 bases lining up with TRBD1. The V segment lost 4 bases and the J segment 4 bases; nucleotides outside the gene matches: 5. Germline V gene sequence: CDR1 ENHRY, CDR2 SYGVKD. CDR3 length: 15 residues. The CDR3 reads CAISGPGTGGTEAFF. The CDR3 DNA follows: TGTGCCATCAGTGGACCCGGGACAGGGGGCACTGAAGCTTTCTTT.

The chain joins TRBV2 to TRBJ2-2, with 14 bases aligning to TRBD2. Germline CDR1 reads SNHLY; CDR2 reads FYNNEI. This CDR3 region has 21 residues. The J segment lost 3 bases and the V segment lost 6 bases, leaving 18 bases of the junction unmatched. The DNA of the CDR3 is TGTGCCAGCAGGAAGAGATTGGGACTAGCGGGAGAGTTGGATTACACCGGGGAGCTGTTTTTT. This sequence encodes CASRKRLGLAGELDYTGELFF.

This chain connects TRBV12-3 or TRBV12-4 to TRBJ1-1; tentatively, D is TRBD1 (6 bases). The length of the CDR3 is 15 residues. V was trimmed by 6 bases and J by 0 bases, leaving 14 bases between them. The CDR3 protein is CASSYRDSLNTEAFF. The CDR3 DNA reads TGTGCCAGCAGCTACAGGGATTCCCTGAACACTGAAGCTTTCTTT.

V gene TRBV4-1 combines with J gene TRBJ2-1, with TRBD2 matching 11 bases. The CDR3 totals 16 residues. Germline CDR1 is MGHRA and CDR2 is YSYEKL. V was pared by 0 bases and J by 5 bases, with 3 bases of the junction left unmatched. CDR3 region: CASSQDLGLADNEQFF. CDR3 sequence (DNA): TGCGCCAGCAGCCAAGATTTGGGACTAGCGGACAATGAGCAGTTCTTC.

This chain links TRBV2 with TRBJ2-2, with no clear D. Between the trimmed V and J ends, which lost 5 bases and 1 base, there was a span of 14 bases. CDR3 length: 16 residues. Germline CDR1 is SNHLY and CDR2 is FYNNEI. CDR3 DNA sequence: TGTGCCAGCAGTACTGACCGGGTTGAGAACACCGGGGAGCTGTTTTTT. Translating it yields CASSTDRVENTGELFF.

This clonotype has a handful of counts. This chain links TRBV5-1 with TRBJ2-7; D is unresolved. V gave up 1 base and J gave up 4 bases, with 12 bases separating them. CDR1 is SGHRS and CDR2 is YFSETQ in the germline V gene. This CDR3 contains 14 residues. CDR3 region: CASSLSGLDYEQYF. The CDR3 DNA is TGCGCCAGCAGCTTGTCGGGCTTAGATTACGAGCAGTACTTC. The variable domain in full, with the rest retrieved from reference TRBV5-1 and TRBJ2-7, is KAGVTQTPRYLIKTRGQQVTLSCSPISGHRSVSWYQQTPGQGLQFLFEYFSETQRNKGNFPGRFSGRQFSNSRSEMNVSTLELGDSALYLCASSLSGLDYEQYFGPGTRLTVT.

The chain couples TRBV6-6 to TRBJ1-5, with TRBD1 matching 8 bases. Germline lookup yields CDR1 MNHNY and CDR2 SVGAGI (reference sequence). The CDR3 has 13 residues. V lost 4 bases, J lost 5 bases, and 1 base stayed unmatched. The CDR3 sequence: CASSLGQDQPQHF. CDR3 bases: TGTGCCAGCAGTTTGGGACAGGATCAGCCCCAGCATTTT.

The rearrangement uses TRBV12-3 or TRBV12-4 and TRBJ1-2; D ambiguous. Trimming took 3 bases from V and 8 from J, leaving 10 bases between them. There are 12 residues in the CDR3. The CDR3 region is CASSFGDRGYTF. In nucleotides, the CDR3 is TGTGCCAGCAGTTTTGGTGATAGGGGCTACACCTTC.

This clonotype was counted only a few times. The chain is built from TRBV4-3 and TRBJ2-7, with D perhaps TRBD1 (6 bases). V was pared by 4 bases and J by 7 bases, with 26 bases between. The germline gives CDR1 LGHNA, CDR2 YSLEER. CDR3 size: 17 residues. The CDR3 DNA reads TGCGCCAGCAGCCCTTCCACCTCAGGGGTAAGGATCTTGGAGCAGTACTTC. This sequence encodes CASSPSTSGVRILEQYF.